This TCR beta chain is drawn from a study of response to subunit inactivated influenza vaccine. Study-level findings and limits: Few additional T cells are recruited per seasonal influenza vaccination, authors suggested.

In germline, CDR1 is MNHEY, CDR2 SVGEGT. V shed 7 bases and J 7 bases; nucleotides not matched to a gene: 7. The CDR3 loop spans 13 amino acids. TCRdb passed the RT-PCR reads through MiXCR, listing each CDR3 protein once. This sample has 400,000 to 650,000 distinct CDR3 sequences, with 6.5% to 8% found just once. This clonotype was seen ten or more times. What it recognizes is unknown. The sequencing used PBMCs from blood, collected less than 30 months after vaccination. This receptor was obtained from a man between 50 and 75 years old who received an inactivated influenza vaccine. The chain couples TRBV6-2 or TRBV6-3 to TRBJ1-5, with 7 bases aligning to TRBD1. CDR3 loop: CASTTGEGQPQHF. Written as DNA, the CDR3 is TGTGCCAGCACCACAGGGGAAGGGCAGCCCCAGCATTTT.